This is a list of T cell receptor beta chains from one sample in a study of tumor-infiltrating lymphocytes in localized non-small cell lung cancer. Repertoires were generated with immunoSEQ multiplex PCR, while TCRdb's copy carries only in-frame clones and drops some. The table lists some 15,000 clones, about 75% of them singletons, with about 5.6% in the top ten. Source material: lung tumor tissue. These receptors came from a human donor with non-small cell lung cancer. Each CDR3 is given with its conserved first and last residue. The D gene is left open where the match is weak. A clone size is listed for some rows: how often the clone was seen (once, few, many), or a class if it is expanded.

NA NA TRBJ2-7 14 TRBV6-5 TGTGCCAGCAGACTGACCGGTCTTATATACGAGCAGTACTTC CASRLTGLIYEQYF
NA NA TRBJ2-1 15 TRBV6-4 TGTGCCAGCAGCCAGGAGCGTCAGACCTTCAATGAGCAGTTCTTC CASSQERQTFNEQFF
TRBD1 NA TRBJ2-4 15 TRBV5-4 TGTGCCAGCAGCTCGAACCAGGGGGCCTCGGACATTCAGTACTTC CASSSNQGASDIQYF
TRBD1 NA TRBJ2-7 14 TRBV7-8 TGTGCCAGCAGCTTATTCCAGGGGGCTCACGAGCAGTACTTC CASSLFQGAHEQYF
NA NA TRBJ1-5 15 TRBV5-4 TGTGCCAGCAGCTTAGGGAGCAGTGGCAATCAGCCCCAGCATTTT CASSLGSSGNQPQHF
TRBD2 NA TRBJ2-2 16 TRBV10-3 TGTGCCATCAGTGTCTCGAGCGGGAGGAACACCGGGGAGCTGTTTTTT CAISVSSGRNTGELFF
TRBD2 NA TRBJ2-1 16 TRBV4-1 TGCGCCAGCAGCCAAGCCCCCCGGGGGAGGGCCAATGAGCAGTTCTTC CASSQAPRGRANEQFF
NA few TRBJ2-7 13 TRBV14 TGTGCCAGCAGCCAAGACCGTTCCTACGAGCAGTACTTC CASSQDRSYEQYF
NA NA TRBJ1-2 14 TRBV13 TGTGCCAGCAGCTTAAAAGGGTTTAGCTATGGCTACACCTTC CASSLKGFSYGYTF
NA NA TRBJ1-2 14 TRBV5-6 TGTGCCAGCAGCCCACAAACCTCTAACTATGGCTACACCTTC CASSPQTSNYGYTF
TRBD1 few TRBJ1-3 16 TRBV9 TGTGCCAGCAGCGTAGCAGGGGGACTGGCAAGAAACACCATATATTTT CASSVAGGLARNTIYF
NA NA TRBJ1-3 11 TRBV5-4 TGTGCCACCTCCGGGGGAAACACCATATATTTT CATSGGNTIYF
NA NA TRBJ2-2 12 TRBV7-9 TGTGCCAGCAGGCCCGGGGGCGGGGAGCTGTTTTTT CASRPGGGELFF
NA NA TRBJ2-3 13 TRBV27 TGTGCCAGCAGTTTAGAAGGCACAGATACGCAGTATTTT CASSLEGTDTQYF
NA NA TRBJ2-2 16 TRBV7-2 TGTGCCAGCAGCTTAGTTACAGGGCGACGCACCGGGGAGCTGTTTTTT CASSLVTGRRTGELFF
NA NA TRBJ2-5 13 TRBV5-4 TGTGCCAGCAGCTCCCGACAGCTAGAGACCCAGTACTTC CASSSRQLETQYF
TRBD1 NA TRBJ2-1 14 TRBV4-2 TGTGCCAGCAGCCAACCCCAGGGGGACAATGAGCAGTTCTTC CASSQPQGDNEQFF
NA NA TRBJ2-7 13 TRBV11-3 TGTGCCAGCAGCCCTAATTCTCGGGCCGAGCAGTACTTC CASSPNSRAEQYF
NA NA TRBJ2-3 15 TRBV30 TGTGCCTGGAGTACCCGGACAAGGAGCACAGATACGCAGTATTTT CAWSTRTRSTDTQYF
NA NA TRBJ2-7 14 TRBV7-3 TGTGCCAGCAGCTTGCAGGGCGGCGAGTACGAGCAGTACTTC CASSLQGGEYEQYF
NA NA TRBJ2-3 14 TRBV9 TGTGCCAGCAGCCCCCGAGGACGCACAGATACGCAGTATTTT CASSPRGRTDTQYF
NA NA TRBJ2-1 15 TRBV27 TGTGCCAGCAGCTTATCGGCATCAGGGTGGAATGAGCAGTTCTTC CASSLSASGWNEQFF
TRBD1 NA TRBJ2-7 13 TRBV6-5 TGTGCCAGCGGGGACAGGGGAGTCTACGAGCAGTACTTC CASGDRGVYEQYF
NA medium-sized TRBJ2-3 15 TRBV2 TGTGCCAGCAGTGCAACGACAAAACACACAGATACGCAGTATTTT CASSATTKHTDTQYF
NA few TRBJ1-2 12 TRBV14 TGTGCCAGCAGTCAGGGTTTTCGTGGCTACACCTTC CASSQGFRGYTF
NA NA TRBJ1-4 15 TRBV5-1 TGCGCCAGCAGCTTGGAACTACAGTTTAATGAAAAACTGTTTTTT CASSLELQFNEKLFF
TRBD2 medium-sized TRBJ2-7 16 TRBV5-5 TGTGCCAGCAGGTTAGAGGGCGGGAGGGCCTCCTACGAGCAGTACTTC CASRLEGGRASYEQYF
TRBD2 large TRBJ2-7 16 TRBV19 TGTGCCAGTAGTCCCGAGGGACTAGCGGGAGTCTACGAGCAGTACTTC CASSPEGLAGVYEQYF
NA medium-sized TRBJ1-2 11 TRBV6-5 TGTGCCAGCAGCGACAGGTCTGGCTACACCTTC CASSDRSGYTF
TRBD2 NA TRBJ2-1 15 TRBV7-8 TGTGCCAGCAGCCACGCTAGCGGAGGGGACAATGAGCAGTTCTTC CASSHASGGDNEQFF
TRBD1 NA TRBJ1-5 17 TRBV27 TGTGCCAGCAGTCCGTATACAGGGGTGGGAAGCAATCAGCCCCAGCATTTT CASSPYTGVGSNQPQHF
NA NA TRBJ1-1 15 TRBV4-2 TGTGCCAGCAGCCAAGCGACCACATCCCAGGGGGAAGCTTTCTTT CASSQATTSQGEAFF
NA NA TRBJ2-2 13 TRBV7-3 TGTGCCAGCAGCTTAATGTACACCGGGGAGCTGTTTTTT CASSLMYTGELFF
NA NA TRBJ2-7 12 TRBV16 TGTGCCAGCAGGACAGAATCCTACGAGCAGTACTTC CASRTESYEQYF
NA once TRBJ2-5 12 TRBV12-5 TGTGCTAGTGGTTATGGGGGAGAGACCCAGTACTTC CASGYGGETQYF
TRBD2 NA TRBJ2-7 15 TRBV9 TGTGCCAGCAGCCCTAAGGGACTAGCAGCTAGCGAGCAGTACTTC CASSPKGLAASEQYF
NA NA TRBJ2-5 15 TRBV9 TGTGCCAGCAGCGTACGGGGGGACAGGCAAGAGACCCAGTACTTC CASSVRGDRQETQYF
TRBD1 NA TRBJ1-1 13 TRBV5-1 TGCGCCAGCAGCGCGGGACAGGGAACTGAAGCTTTCTTT CASSAGQGTEAFF
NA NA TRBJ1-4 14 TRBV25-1 TGTGCCAGCAGTGAATCCGTATTTAATGAAAAACTGTTTTTT CASSESVFNEKLFF
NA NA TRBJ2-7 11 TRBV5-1 TGCGCCAGCAGCTTGGGTGGCGAGCAGTACTTC CASSLGGEQYF
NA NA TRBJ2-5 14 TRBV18 TGTGCCAGCTCACGAACCCCGGGGCAAGAGACCCAGTACTTC CASSRTPGQETQYF
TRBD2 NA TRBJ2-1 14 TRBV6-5 TGTGCCAGCAGTTCTAGCGGCTCCTACAATGAGCAGTTCTTC CASSSSGSYNEQFF
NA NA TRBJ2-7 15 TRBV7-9 TGTGCCAGCAGTAACCCGGCTCGGGCCACCTACGAGCAGTACTTC CASSNPARATYEQYF
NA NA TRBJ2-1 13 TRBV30 TGTGCCTGCACAGATAGCTCCTACAATGAGCAGTTCTTC CACTDSSYNEQFF
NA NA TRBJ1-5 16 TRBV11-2 TGTGCCAGCAGCCCCAGGACAGACGGTAGCAATCAGCCCCAGCATTTT CASSPRTDGSNQPQHF
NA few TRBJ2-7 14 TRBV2 TGTGCCAGCAGTGACGGTGGGTTCCCGGACGAGCAGTACTTC CASSDGGFPDEQYF